Each of the 27 T cell receptor beta chains below was sequenced from the same sample in a study of shared clonotypes between healthy human individuals. Naive CD8 cells were CD45RO-negative, positively selected for CCR7, excluding terminally differentiated effector memory CD45RA+ cells. The data were produced by immunoSEQ multiplex PCR, yet TCRdb's version contains in-frame clones alone and is incomplete. The sample has about 700,000 clones, about 91% seen once. The sequenced sample consisted of naive CD8+ T cells sorted from blood. All receptors come from a man between 25 and 39 years old in good health.

The V call is TRBV4-2, the J call TRBJ2-3; no clear D. V shed 0 bases and J shed 8 bases, with 24 bases lying between them. From germline, CDR1 is LGHNA and CDR2 YNFKEQ. This CDR3 spans 18 amino acids. The CDR3 nucleotides are TGTGCCAGCAGCCAAGAGGCGGCAGCTCCCCCCGACTTGGGTACGCAGTATTTT. Translation: CASSQEAAAPPDLGTQYF.

This sequence joins TRBV19 and TRBJ1-4; D remains unclear. V was pared by 5 bases and J by 4 bases, with 5 bases between. The germline gives CDR1 LNHDA, CDR2 SQIVND (reference sequence). The CDR3 loop spans 12 amino acids. For the CDR3, the DNA is TGTGCCAGTAGTGGGCTTAATGAAAAACTGTTTTTT. This translates into CASSGLNEKLFF. The full variable domain, with the rest looked up from reference TRBV19 and TRBJ1-4, is DGGITQSPKYLFRKEGQNVTLSCEQNLNHDAMYWYRQDPGQGLRLIYYSQIVNDFQKGDIAEGYSVSREKKESFPLTVTSAQKNPTAFYLCASSGLNEKLFFGSGTQLSVL.

For this clone: Other nucleotide sequences in the sample specify the same CDR3. CDR3 amino acids: CASSSRLAGGNEQFF. The CDR3 coding sequence is TGTGCCAGCAGCTCCCGACTAGCGGGAGGCAATGAGCAGTTCTTC. The chain joins TRBV7-9 to TRBJ2-1, with 13 bases fitting TRBD2. This CDR3 region has 15 residues. With V trimmed by 4 bases and J by 6 bases, 3 bases remained unmatched. The germline V gene encodes CDR1 SEHNR and CDR2 FQNEAQ (reference sequence).

The chain combines TRBV27 with TRBJ2-5; D may be TRBD2 (7 bases). Trimming pared 6 bases from V and 2 bases from J, leaving 13 bases between. Germline CDR1 is MNHEY and CDR2 is SMNVEV (reference sequence). The CDR3 loop spans 14 amino acids. The CDR3 sequence is CASSGAGAQETQYF. DNA of the CDR3: TGTGCCAGCAGCGGGGCGGGGGCGCAAGAGACCCAGTACTTC.

This chain connects TRBV4-3 to TRBJ2-1; 9 bases fit TRBD1. Trimming at V came to 1 base and at J to 0 bases, leaving 16 bases not matched to a gene. Germline lookup yields CDR1 LGHNA and CDR2 YSLEER. This CDR3 has 21 amino acids. Here the CDR3 reads CASSQGAAGQGYHISYNEQFF. The CDR3 nucleotides are TGCGCCAGCAGCCAAGGAGCTGCGGGACAGGGTTACCACATCTCCTACAATGAGCAGTTCTTC.

This rearrangement joins TRBV27 to TRBJ1-5; tentative D call: TRBD1 (5 bases). The CDR3 has 14 amino acids. The germline V gene encodes CDR1 MNHEY and CDR2 SMNVEV (reference sequence). V was pared by 4 bases and J by 2 bases, with 9 bases between. This CDR3 is CASSSGWGNQPQHF. In DNA form, the CDR3 reads TGTGCCAGCAGTTCAGGGTGGGGCAATCAGCCCCAGCATTTT.

This rearrangement joins TRBV9 to TRBJ2-1, with TRBD1 identical over 7 bases. The germline gives CDR1 SGDLS, CDR2 YYNGEE. Trimming took 3 bases from V and 0 from J; bases not matched to a gene: 6. There are 16 residues in the CDR3. In nucleotides, the CDR3 is TGTGCCAGCAGCGCGATGACAGGGAGCTCCTACAATGAGCAGTTCTTC. Residues: CASSAMTGSSYNEQFF.

The chain recombines TRBV11-2 with TRBJ1-2; possibly TRBD1 for D (6 bases). Trimming shortened V by 4 bases and J by 2 bases, and 14 bases separated the two germline ends. There are 15 residues in the CDR3. Germline V gene lookup returns CDR1 SGHAT and CDR2 FQNNGV. The DNA for the CDR3 is TGTGCCAGCAGCTCACTACAGGGTTCCAACTATGGCTACACCTTC. It translates to CASSSLQGSNYGYTF.

V gene TRBV7-8 combines with J gene TRBJ2-2, with 9 bases lining up with TRBD2. V gave up 5 bases and J gave up 4 bases; unmatched junction bases: 8. Germline V gene lookup returns CDR1 SGHVS and CDR2 FQNEAQ. The CDR3 length is 16 residues. CDR3 loop: CASSLMSGRFTGELFF. Written as DNA, the CDR3 is TGTGCCAGCAGCCTTATGAGCGGGAGGTTCACCGGGGAGCTGTTTTTT.

The V and J genes are TRBV13 and TRBJ2-4; D unresolved. The CDR3 has 14 amino acids. Germline V gene lookup returns CDR1 PRHDT and CDR2 FYEKMQ (reference sequence). Trimming took 4 bases from V and 8 from J, leaving 15 bases between them. This CDR3 is CASSSRKGVYIQYF. DNA for the CDR3: TGTGCCAGCAGCTCCCGCAAGGGTGTATACATTCAGTACTTC.

The rearrangement links TRBV6-1 to TRBJ2-4, with D possibly matching TRBD2 (5 bases). This CDR3 has 17 residues. Germline V gene data show CDR1 as MNHNS and CDR2 as SASEGT. V lost 3 bases and J lost 0, with 15 bases in between. This chain's CDR3 is CASSDTLSEAAKNIQYF. CDR3 bases: TGTGCCAGCAGTGATACCCTCTCGGAGGCAGCCAAAAACATTCAGTACTTC.

The chain uses TRBV6-6 and TRBJ1-1; 10 nucleotides line up with TRBD1. The CDR3 totals 15 residues. The germline V gene has CDR1 MNHNY and CDR2 SVGAGI (reference sequence). V gave up 6 bases and J gave up 4 bases; unmatched junction bases: 8. DNA for the CDR3: TGTGCCAGCAGCGAACGGGACAGGGGTGGCACTGAAGCTTTCTTT. It translates to CASSERDRGGTEAFF.

This rearrangement joins TRBV11-2 to TRBJ2-3, with TRBD2 identical over 8 bases. CDR3 length equals 16 residues. With 5 bases clipped from V and 4 bases from J, the junction kept 11 bases outside the gene matches. CDR1 is SGHAT, CDR2 FQNNGV, per germline. The CDR3 DNA reads TGTGCCAGCAGCCCCGTGACTAGCGCGGATGCAGATACGCAGTATTTT. This encodes CASSPVTSADADTQYF.

This rearrangement joins TRBV7-6 to TRBJ2-2; 7 nucleotides line up with TRBD1. Germline trimming cut 5 bases from V and 0 bases from J; bases unmatched to any gene: 6. The CDR3 has 16 residues. Germline assignment: CDR1 SGHVS and CDR2 FNYEAQ. CDR3 protein: CASSPTGDTNTGELFF. CDR3 DNA: TGTGCCAGCAGCCCTACAGGGGATACGAACACCGGGGAGCTGTTTTTT.

The gene calls are TRBV28 and TRBJ2-3; TRBD2 agrees at 16 bases. V lost 5 bases, J lost 2 bases, and 7 bases stayed unmatched. The CDR3 is made up of 18 amino acids. CDR1 and CDR2 from the germline V gene are MDHEN and SYDVKM. The CDR3 nucleotides read TGTGCCAGCAGTACTGGGACTAGCGGGAGGGAGCTCACAGATACGCAGTATTTT. This sequence encodes CASSTGTSGRELTDTQYF.

About this clone itself: A read error may explain this, as a much larger clone is one base away. The rearrangement uses TRBV5-6 and TRBJ2-7, with TRBD2 identical over 14 bases. Per the germline V gene, CDR1 is SGHDT and CDR2 is YYEEEE. This CDR3 spans 16 amino acids. With V trimmed by 0 bases and J by 1 base, 0 bases remained unmatched. CDR3 region: CASSLGLAGGSYEQYF. The CDR3 DNA follows: TGTGCCAGCAGCTTGGGACTAGCGGGAGGGTCCTACGAGCAGTACTTC.

The gene calls are TRBV29-1 and TRBJ2-1, with D hard to call. Trimming left V 3 bases short and J 3 bases short, with 12 bases between. The CDR3 has 14 amino acids. Germline V CDR1 and CDR2: SQVTM, ANQGSEA. The CDR3 DNA follows: TGCAGCGTTGAGAGCAACTTCCGCTACAATGAGCAGTTCTTC. Amino acids: CSVESNFRYNEQFF.

The chain combines TRBV4-3 with TRBJ1-2; TRBD1 might be the D (6 bases). Trimming took off 1 base at V and 3 bases at J, with 15 bases between the two ends. The length of the CDR3 is 16 residues. In germline, CDR1 is LGHNA, CDR2 YSLEER. CDR3 residues: CASSQARRGAYYGYTF. Here the CDR3 DNA reads TGCGCCAGCAGCCAAGCCCGCCGGGGGGCCTACTATGGCTACACCTTC.

As concerns this clone: Within the sample, other DNA sequences also encode this same CDR3. The chain has TRBV6-5 and TRBJ2-2; D ambiguous. Germline V CDR1 and CDR2: MNHEY, SVGAGI. Trimming pared 2 bases from V and 7 bases from J, leaving 8 bases between. The CDR3 totals 13 residues. The CDR3 coding sequence is TGTGCCAGCAGTTACGCGATTGGCGGGGAGCTGTTTTTT. Its protein product is CASSYAIGGELFF.

This clone was seen only once. The rearrangement links TRBV29-1 to TRBJ1-2; possibly TRBD1 for D (6 bases). Germline V gene lookup returns CDR1 SQVTM and CDR2 ANQGSEA. The CDR3 spans 12 residues. Trimming stripped 8 bases from V and 8 bases from J, with 18 bases between. As DNA, the CDR3 is TGCAGCTTTGGGGAAGGGGGGGGCGGCTACACCTTC. Amino acid sequence: CSFGEGGGGYTF.

The V and J genes are TRBV9 and TRBJ2-5; D perhaps matches TRBD2 (5 bases). The CDR3 totals 17 residues. Germline CDR1 is SGDLS and CDR2 is YYNGEE. The ends were cut back, 3 bases at V and 2 bases at J, with 20 bases in the middle. In DNA, the CDR3 is TGTGCCAGCAGCGCACATCACTTAGGACTTACTCAAGAGACCCAGTACTTC. Its protein is CASSAHHLGLTQETQYF. The full variable domain, its missing parts supplied by reference TRBV9 and TRBJ2-5, is DSGVTQTPKHLITATGQRVTLRCSPRSGDLSVYWYQQSLDQGLQFLIQYYNGEERAKGNILERFSAQQFPDLHSELNLSSLELGDSALYFCASSAHHLGLTQETQYFGPGTRLLVL.

The V call is TRBV18, the J call TRBJ2-5; TRBD2 aligns across 8 bases. Germline V gene lookup returns CDR1 KGHSH and CDR2 LQKENI. This CDR3 contains 16 residues. Germline trimming cut 2 bases from V and 2 bases from J; bases unmatched to any gene: 7. This chain's CDR3 is CASSPETGGEQETQYF. Written as DNA, the CDR3 is TGTGCCAGCTCACCAGAGACGGGGGGGGAGCAAGAGACCCAGTACTTC.

V and J are TRBV27 and TRBJ1-5, with a tentative D call TRBD1 (6 bases). The CDR3 runs to 14 residues. Germline assignment: CDR1 MNHEY and CDR2 SMNVEV (reference sequence). The germline V and J ends were trimmed by 5 bases and 4 bases, with 12 bases remaining between them. Written as DNA, the CDR3 is TGTGCCAGCAGTATCCAAGGACAGAATCAGCCCCAGCATTTT. Its protein product is CASSIQGQNQPQHF.

This clone was seen only once. This chain links TRBV30 with TRBJ2-1, with 8 bases fitting TRBD1. CDR1 and CDR2 (germline): GTSNPN, SVGIG (reference sequence). The junction had 9 bases not matched to a gene; V was cut back by 2 bases and J by 12 bases. The CDR3 sequence is 13 residues long. This CDR3 reads CAWSLQGAFAQFF. The CDR3 bases are TGTGCCTGGAGTCTGCAGGGGGCGTTTGCGCAGTTCTTC.

The chain carries TRBV27 and TRBJ2-7, with D maybe TRBD1 (5 bases). CDR3 length equals 14 residues. V was shortened by 3 bases and J by 4 bases, with 13 bases between the two germline ends. Looked up from germline, CDR1 is MNHEY and CDR2 is SMNVEV (reference sequence). CDR3 DNA sequence: TGTGCCAGCAGTTTTAAGACAGACCAATACGAGCAGTACTTC. Translated: CASSFKTDQYEQYF.

The chain links TRBV5-6 to TRBJ2-2; 9 bases map to TRBD1. J gave up 3 bases and V 4 bases, and 7 bases lay outside the gene matches. This CDR3 region has 16 residues. Germline CDR1 SGHDT, CDR2 YYEEEE. In DNA, the CDR3 is TGTGCCAGCAGCGCCGCAAACAGGGGGCACACCGGGGAGCTGTTTTTT. This gives the protein CASSAANRGHTGELFF.

V and J are TRBV7-6 and TRBJ2-1, with D maybe TRBD1 (6 bases). The CDR3 totals 15 residues. Trimming took 1 base from V and 4 from J, leaving 11 bases between them. Per germline, CDR1 SGHVS and CDR2 FNYEAQ. The CDR3 sequence: CASSLGGGAYNEQFF. The CDR3 DNA follows: TGTGCCAGCAGCTTAGGAGGGGGAGCATACAATGAGCAGTTCTTC.